This T cell receptor beta chain was observed in a study of T cell responses to AZD1222 COVID-19 vaccine. Study-wide findings and caveats: CD4 TCRs covered the whole spike, strongest at regions 160-218 and 743-854. Sampling that yielded the repertoires occurred only after the peak T cell response. Targets within unmutated variant regions were reportedly found for nearly half of spike-specific TCRs. Donors were largely white British and mainly female; clonal diversity was possibly underestimated.

CDR1 SGHKS and CDR2 YYEKEE come from the germline V gene (reference sequence). The V end lost 1 base, the J end lost 1 base, and 14 bases lay between the germline ends. This CDR3 spans 16 amino acids. TCRdb keeps only in-frame clones here, not all; method: immunoSEQ multiplex PCR. The sample holds 110,000 to 150,000 clones, 75% to 95% seen once. Note on this clone: Its antigen remains unknown.

Here the sequenced sample was peripheral blood, taken on day 0 of AZD1222 vaccination. The chain recombines TRBV5-5 with TRBJ2-5, with a weak D call TRBD2 (5 bases). This clonotype was obtained from an adult in good health. The CDR3 is CASSLKIISGQETQYF. DNA of the CDR3: TGTGCCAGCAGCTTGAAAATAATAAGCGGCCAAGAGACCCAGTACTTC.